The 17 T cell receptor beta chains given below trace back to one sample, sequenced in a study of blood T cells in healthy people across ages. Through a sample-barcoded 5' primer and a J-beta primer mix, a second PCR was run for roughly 7 to 12 cycles. From the 5' RACE reads, TCRdb called clonotypes with MiXCR, one entry per CDR3 protein. The table has about 1,600,000 distinct CDR3 sequences, 35% to 45% seen once. The specimen sequenced was blood. All receptors come from a woman in her late teens or twenties in good health.

This clonotype was counted a few times. The J gene is TRBJ2-5, the V gene TRBV7-2; 11 bases agree with TRBD1. The V gene end was trimmed by 3 bases and the J gene end by 7 bases; junction bases not matched to a gene: 7. This CDR3 is 15 amino acids long. The germline CDR1 and CDR2 sequences are SGHTA and FQGNSA. CDR3 nucleotide sequence: TGTGCCAGCAGCTTTTGGACAGGGGGCGCAGGGACCCAGTACTTC. Translation: CASSFWTGGAGTQYF.

The chain links TRBV6-1 to TRBJ1-5; D gene uncertain. CDR3 length equals 14 residues. Germline V CDR1 and CDR2: MNHNS, SASEGT. V dropped 2 bases and J dropped 3 bases, with 8 bases sitting between them. CDR3 amino acids: CASSELAHNQPQHF. CDR3 bases: TGTGCCAGCAGTGAATTGGCCCACAATCAGCCCCAGCATTTT.

This clonotype occurred a few times. Since a much larger clone is just one base distant, this may be a read error. The chain carries TRBV5-1 and TRBJ2-1; no reliable D call. The J call is doubtful: the DNA matches TRBJ2-7 better. Per germline, CDR1 SGHRS and CDR2 YFSETQ. CDR3 length: 14 amino acids. CDR3 DNA sequence: TGCGCCAGCAGCCCAGGTGACTCCTACAATGAGCAGTACTTC. Translation: CASSPGDSYNEQYF.

The CDR3 region is CSAGSVAGYQETQYF. The CDR3 DNA sequence: TGCAGTGCAGGGAGCGTAGCGGGCTACCAAGAGACCCAGTACTTC. The chain employs TRBV20-1 and TRBJ2-5; 7 nucleotides align to TRBD2. The V and J ends lost 6 bases and 0 bases, in that order; junction bases with no gene match: 10. Germline-derived CDR1 and CDR2 are DFQATT and SNEGSKA (reference sequence). This CDR3 is built from 15 residues.

The chain joins TRBV5-1 to TRBJ2-3, with 9 bases aligning to TRBD1. Germline V CDR1 and CDR2: SGHRS, YFSETQ. This CDR3 is 15 amino acids long. Trimming cost V 6 bases and J 3 bases; bases outside gene matches: 8. CDR3 residues: CASKKGTGITDTQYF. The CDR3 bases are TGCGCCAGCAAGAAAGGGACAGGGATAACAGATACGCAGTATTTT.

The chain uses TRBV12-3 or TRBV12-4 and TRBJ2-7; 8 bases align to TRBD1. Losses at the gene ends were 4 bases for V and 0 bases for J; bases not matched to a gene: 5. The CDR3 length is 15 residues. CDR3 protein: CASSSGGLSSYEQYF. The CDR3 region has the DNA TGTGCCAGCAGTTCAGGGGGCCTGAGCTCCTACGAGCAGTACTTC.

This clonotype was detected many times. The chain couples TRBV27 to TRBJ1-5, with 7 bases that match TRBD1. J was trimmed by 3 bases and V by 6 bases; bases with no gene match: 5. Looked up from germline, CDR1 is MNHEY and CDR2 is SMNVEV (reference sequence). This CDR3 has 14 amino acids. The CDR3 DNA reads TGTGCCAGCAGCCTGACAGGGATCAATCAGCCCCAGCATTTT. It is translated as CASSLTGINQPQHF.

This clonotype turned up a few times. The chain carries TRBV12-3 or TRBV12-4 and TRBJ1-2; TRBD1 agrees at 9 bases. This CDR3 is built from 16 residues. Unmatched junction bases numbered 8, after V lost 1 base and J lost 5 bases. The CDR3 nucleotides read TGTGCCAGCAGTTTAGGGGACACAGGGGGCCGGTATGGCTACACCTTC. Protein product: CASSLGDTGGRYGYTF.

The chain is built from TRBV14 and TRBJ2-3; D may match TRBD1 or TRBD2 (5 bases each). This CDR3 comprises 16 residues. The V end was cut by 1 base, the J end by 7 bases, with 18 bases between. Germline-derived CDR1 and CDR2 are SGHDN and FVKESK. The CDR3 loop is CASSQGGTIPLHTQYF. CDR3 bases: TGTGCCAGCAGCCAAGGGGGGACGATTCCCCTTCATACGCAGTATTTT.

The sample holds one count of this clonotype. The chain couples TRBV30 to TRBJ2-1; 7 bases are shared with TRBD1. The CDR3 is 13 residues long. The trim removed 7 bases at V and 9 bases at J, leaving 12 bases unmatched. CDR1 and CDR2 (germline): GTSNPN, SVGIG (reference sequence). The CDR3 nucleotides read TGTGCCTTCCTCGGGGCACGACAGGGTGAGCAGTTCTTC. Encoded protein: CAFLGARQGEQFF.

The chain links TRBV18 to TRBJ2-5; no definite D call. This CDR3 region has 14 residues. The V and J ends lost 2 bases and 11 bases respectively, with 18 bases between them. The germline V gene encodes CDR1 KGHSH and CDR2 LQKENI. The CDR3 here is CASSPGLPYNEQYF. CDR3 nucleotides: TGTGCCAGCTCACCAGGTCTGCCCTACAATGAGCAGTACTTC.

The chain uses TRBV25-1 and TRBJ2-5, with 7 bases aligning to TRBD2. From germline, CDR1 is MGHDK and CDR2 SYGVNS. J was trimmed by 4 bases and V by 3 bases; bases with no gene match: 8. CDR3 length: 15 amino acids. CDR3 coding DNA: TGTGCCAGCAGTGATCTAGCGGACTTGGGAGAGACCCAGTACTTC. It codes for CASSDLADLGETQYF.

This clonotype has a count of ten or more. One end of the junction varies from germline; a read error may be responsible. The chain recombines TRBV5-1 with TRBJ1-6; unclear D gene. CDR3 size: 12 residues. CDR1 is SGHRS, CDR2 YFSETQ, per germline. The chain's CDR3 is CASSLPNSPLHF. The CDR3 region has the DNA TGTGCCAGCAGTTTACCTAATTCACCCCTCCACTTT.

This clonotype was observed a few times. The chain is built from TRBV15 and TRBJ1-2, with D unclear. Germline lookup yields CDR1 LNHNV and CDR2 YYDKDF (reference sequence). The CDR3 is 16 amino acids. V lost 0 bases and J lost 4, with 15 bases in between. Here the CDR3 DNA reads TGTGCCACCAGCAGAGATCTTGTAGCGTCCTCCTATGGCTACACCTTC. It is translated as CATSRDLVASSYGYTF.

The chain combines TRBV5-1 with TRBJ2-3, with TRBD2 matching over 7 bases. This CDR3 comprises 18 residues. Germline loops: CDR1 SGHRS, CDR2 YFSETQ. V lost 6 bases, J lost 6 bases, and 22 bases stayed unmatched. CDR3 residues: CASNSFGLAVFRFDTQYF. The DNA of the CDR3 is TGCGCCAGCAACTCATTCGGGCTAGCGGTTTTTAGGTTCGATACGCAGTATTTT.

The rearrangement joins TRBV20-1 to TRBJ1-6; D ambiguous. The CDR3 loop spans 15 amino acids. CDR1 and CDR2 (germline): DFQATT, SNEGSKA (reference sequence). Trimming took off 6 bases at V and 0 bases at J, with 12 bases between the two ends. Here the CDR3 DNA reads TGCAGTGCCCCGCCGACCAGCTCCTATAATTCACCCCTCCACTTT. As protein: CSAPPTSSYNSPLHF.

The chain employs TRBV6-5 and TRBJ2-1, with D possibly TRBD2 on 7 matching bases. CDR1 is MNHEY and CDR2 is SVGAGI in the germline V gene. CDR3 length: 16 amino acids. V dropped 6 bases and J dropped 7 bases, with 22 bases sitting between them. CDR3 residues: CASSRRGGKGVNEQFF. The CDR3 nucleotides read TGTGCCAGCAGCCGTCGGGGAGGGAAGGGGGTTAATGAGCAGTTCTTC.